These 25 T cell receptor beta chains share one sample of origin, sequenced in a study of vaccination effects on CD4 cells after COVID-19. Libraries were prepared by immunoSEQ multiplex PCR; TCRdb keeps only in-frame clonotypes and omits some of them. The sample shows some 50,000 clones, 74% of them seen only once. The culture ran for about 11 days, and then CD4+ T cells were isolated. These receptors have no identified antigens. The material was CD4+ T cells from PBMCs cultured without peptide, obtained before COVID-19 vaccination. The receptors derive from a human donor who had a prior SARS-CoV-2 infection.

A few counts support this clone. This chain links TRBV19 with TRBJ2-7, with D possibly matching TRBD2 (6 bases). CDR1 is LNHDA and CDR2 is SQIVND in the germline V gene (reference sequence). CDR3 size: 18 residues. V lost 4 bases and J lost 4, with 26 bases in between. CDR3 nucleotides: TGTGCCAGTAGTACCAAGACCGGACTACCTACTAGGTCATACGAGCAGTACTTC. Translated: CASSTKTGLPTRSYEQYF.

J is TRBJ1-3 and V is TRBV5-4, with TRBD1 identical over 9 bases. The CDR3 totals 15 residues. From germline, CDR1 is SGHNT and CDR2 YYREEE (reference sequence). After removal of 3 bases from V and 4 bases from J, the junction contained 5 bases not matched to a gene. CDR3 protein: CASSSPGQGGNTIYF. In nucleotides, the CDR3 is TGTGCCAGCAGCTCGCCCGGACAGGGGGGAAACACCATATATTTT.

This clone showed up just a few times. The chain is built from TRBV10-3 and TRBJ2-7; 9 bases agree with TRBD1. V shed 0 bases and J 0 bases; nucleotides not matched to a gene: 6. Germline assignment: CDR1 ENHRY and CDR2 SYGVKD. The CDR3 covers 17 residues. The CDR3 loop reads CAISESVGTGNSYEQYF. CDR3 in DNA: TGTGCCATCAGTGAGTCTGTCGGGACAGGGAACTCCTACGAGCAGTACTTC.

J is TRBJ1-2 and V is TRBV6-5; D gene ambiguous. Looked up from germline, CDR1 is MNHEY and CDR2 is SVGAGI. The CDR3 loop spans 15 amino acids. V was shortened by 7 bases and J by 5 bases, with 20 bases between the two germline ends. The CDR3 protein is CASKVGPANFYGYTF. The DNA of the CDR3 is TGTGCCAGCAAGGTTGGTCCAGCCAATTTTTATGGCTACACCTTC.

The J gene is TRBJ2-7, the V gene TRBV7-8; 10 nucleotides agree with TRBD1. The germline V gene encodes CDR1 SGHVS and CDR2 FQNEAQ. J was trimmed by 4 bases and V by 3 bases; bases with no gene match: 3. This CDR3 has 14 residues. CDR3 nucleotide sequence: TGTGCCAGCAGCTTTGGGACAGGGGTGTACGAGCAGTACTTC. Translated, it gives CASSFGTGVYEQYF.

This chain uses TRBV5-4 with TRBJ2-3; D might be TRBD1 or TRBD2, each matching 5 bases. Germline assignment: CDR1 SGHNT and CDR2 YYREEE (reference sequence). With 0 bases removed from V and 4 bases from J, the gap between germline ends came to 6 bases. The CDR3 runs to 13 residues. CDR3 residues: CASSLVGADTQYF. The CDR3 region has the DNA TGTGCCAGCAGCTTGGTGGGGGCAGATACGCAGTATTTT.

The V and J genes are TRBV6-2 or TRBV6-3 and TRBJ2-5, with 9 bases identical to TRBD2. The CDR3 loop spans 17 amino acids. J lost 2 bases, V lost 6 bases, and 13 bases had no gene match. Germline loops: CDR1 MNHEY, CDR2 SVGEGT. CDR3 region: CASSPQGLAGWQETQYF. CDR3 DNA sequence: TGTGCCAGCAGCCCGCAGGGACTAGCCGGATGGCAAGAGACCCAGTACTTC.

The genes are TRBV6-5 and TRBJ2-7; D is unclear. The CDR3 length is 14 residues. The germline CDR1 and CDR2 sequences are MNHEY and SVGAGI. Trimming stripped 2 bases from V and 0 bases from J, with 8 bases between. The CDR3 loop is CASSYRASSYEQYF. CDR3 in DNA: TGTGCCAGCAGTTACAGGGCCAGCTCCTACGAGCAGTACTTC.

This chain links TRBV9 with TRBJ1-2; D unresolved. This CDR3 has 13 amino acids. In germline, CDR1 is SGDLS, CDR2 YYNGEE. V dropped 4 bases and J dropped 6 bases, with 13 bases sitting between them. CDR3 amino acids: CASSIGPGDGYTF. For the CDR3, the DNA is TGTGCCAGCAGCATCGGACCTGGGGATGGCTACACCTTC.

The chain is built from TRBV5-1 and TRBJ2-2; D is unclear. The CDR3 is 14 residues long. In germline, CDR1 is SGHRS, CDR2 YFSETQ. Trimming shortened V by 4 bases and J by 0 bases, and 7 bases separated the two germline ends. CDR3 loop: CASSGQTNTGELFF. The CDR3 DNA reads as TGCGCCAGCAGCGGTCAGACGAACACCGGGGAGCTGTTTTTT.

This chain links TRBV20-1 with TRBJ1-1; tentative D call: TRBD1 (6 bases). The CDR3 covers 11 residues. Germline assignment: CDR1 DFQATT and CDR2 SNEGSKA (reference sequence). The V end lost 7 bases, the J end lost 4 bases, and 10 bases lay between the germline ends. Written as DNA, the CDR3 is TGCAGTGATACAGGGTGCACTGAAGCTTTCTTT. It codes for CSDTGCTEAFF.

The V gene is TRBV19, the J gene TRBJ1-5; 7 nucleotides agree with TRBD1. J was trimmed by 0 bases and V by 9 bases; bases with no gene match: 8. Germline values: CDR1 LNHDA, CDR2 SQIVND (reference sequence). The CDR3 spans 15 residues. The CDR3 is CASLLAGGSNQPQHF. CDR3 nucleotide sequence: TGTGCCAGCTTGCTGGCAGGGGGTAGCAATCAGCCCCAGCATTTT.

The chain combines TRBV7-2 with TRBJ2-7; D is unclear. The germline V and J ends were trimmed by 4 bases and 0 bases, with 10 bases remaining between them. The CDR3 contains 14 residues. Looked up from germline, CDR1 is SGHTA and CDR2 is FQGNSA. CDR3 nucleotides: TGTGCCAGCAGCTCTCAAATAAACTCCTACGAGCAGTACTTC. It is translated as CASSSQINSYEQYF.

The V call is TRBV19, the J call TRBJ2-7; 8 bases are a match to TRBD2. Trimming cost V 3 bases and J 6 bases; bases outside gene matches: 10. Germline CDR1 is LNHDA and CDR2 is SQIVND (reference sequence). CDR3 length equals 15 residues. The CDR3 coding sequence is TGTGCCAGTAGTATCGATTCGGGGACTAGGGGCGAGCAGTACTTC. It is translated as CASSIDSGTRGEQYF. Combining the CDR3 with reference TRBV19 and TRBJ2-7 gives the whole variable domain DGGITQSPKYLFRKEGQNVTLSCEQNLNHDAMYWYRQDPGQGLRLIYYSQIVNDFQKGDIAEGYSVSREKKESFPLTVTSAQKNPTAFYLCASSIDSGTRGEQYFGPGTRLTVT.

Only a few counts were recorded for this clone. The rearrangement uses TRBV27 and TRBJ1-2, with unresolved D. Trimming removed 2 bases from V and 11 bases from J, with 15 bases in between. CDR3 length: 13 amino acids. Germline V gene sequence: CDR1 MNHEY, CDR2 SMNVEV (reference sequence). The CDR3 sequence is CASSLSGPGVYTF. CDR3 sequence (DNA): TGTGCCAGCAGTTTAAGTGGCCCGGGAGTATACACCTTC.

The chain recombines TRBV5-6 with TRBJ2-7, with D tentatively TRBD1 (5 bases). CDR1 and CDR2 (germline): SGHDT, YYEEEE. The CDR3 is 14 amino acids. The V and J ends lost 4 bases and 2 bases respectively, with 13 bases between them. CDR3 region: CASSGLTETYEQYF. The DNA of the CDR3 is TGTGCCAGCAGCGGCTTGACAGAGACCTACGAGCAGTACTTC.

This chain links TRBV7-9 with TRBJ2-2, with 7 bases identical to TRBD2. Germline CDR1 SEHNR, CDR2 FQNEAQ (reference sequence). This CDR3 contains 13 residues. The junction had 1 base not matched to a gene; V was cut back by 9 bases and J by 0 bases. The CDR3 DNA reads TGTGCCAGTGGGGGGGCGAACACCGGGGAGCTGTTTTTT. It yields the protein CASGGANTGELFF.

A few counts support this clone. At one boundary the junction diverges from the germline segment, which might be a read error. This chain connects TRBV7-7 to TRBJ2-5; D possibly matches TRBD1 or TRBD2 (5 bases each). This CDR3 has 13 residues. Looked up from germline, CDR1 is SSHAT and CDR2 is FNYEAQ (reference sequence). As DNA, the CDR3 is TGTGCTAGCAGCTTCAGGGCGGGAGAGACCCAGTACTTC. Its translation: CASSFRAGETQYF.

The chain couples TRBV5-4 to TRBJ2-7, with D possibly matching TRBD1 (6 bases). This CDR3 region has 15 residues. Trimming cost V 4 bases and J 1 base, with 15 bases left between them. Germline loops: CDR1 SGHNT, CDR2 YYREEE (reference sequence). The CDR3: CASSPTTGSSYEQYF. The CDR3 region has the DNA TGTGCCAGCAGCCCAACAACAGGGAGTTCCTACGAGCAGTACTTC.

The chain recombines TRBV20-1 with TRBJ2-5; 16 bases are a match to TRBD2. The CDR3 consists of 18 residues. J gave up 1 base and V 3 bases, and 8 bases lay outside the gene matches. Germline-derived CDR1 and CDR2 are DFQATT and SNEGSKA (reference sequence). The CDR3, as DNA: TGCAGTGCTAGTGGGGGGACTAGCGGGAGGGCGTTCCAAGAGACCCAGTACTTC. Translated: CSASGGTSGRAFQETQYF.

The chain uses TRBV30 and TRBJ1-5; D may be TRBD1 (5 bases). Per germline, CDR1 GTSNPN and CDR2 SVGIG (reference sequence). The germline V and J ends were trimmed by 2 bases and 9 bases, with 14 bases remaining between them. The CDR3 is 13 residues long. The CDR3 is CAWSRGAPGPQHF. The CDR3 DNA reads TGTGCCTGGAGTCGCGGGGCTCCCGGGCCCCAGCATTTT.

The rearrangement links TRBV9 to TRBJ2-1; D is unresolved. V lost 3 bases to trimming and J lost 3 bases, with 10 bases between them. This CDR3 region has 14 residues. In germline, CDR1 is SGDLS, CDR2 YYNGEE. CDR3 sequence reads: CASSGDAYYNEQFF. The CDR3 nucleotides read TGTGCCAGCAGCGGTGACGCCTACTACAATGAGCAGTTCTTC.

The chain has TRBV5-4 and TRBJ2-7; D not resolved. Germline-derived CDR1 and CDR2 are SGHNT and YYREEE (reference sequence). The CDR3 runs to 12 residues. V was pared by 6 bases and J by 6 bases, with 13 bases between. In DNA form, the CDR3 reads TGTGCCAGCACCGAGAATCCGGGCGAGCAGTACTTC. Translated, it gives CASTENPGEQYF.

The rearrangement joins TRBV10-3 to TRBJ2-5, with TRBD2 identical over 11 bases. V lost 6 bases and J lost 2; bases outside the gene matches: 5. The CDR3 totals 15 residues. Germline V gives CDR1 ENHRY, CDR2 SYGVKD. CDR3: CAIRRGLAEQETQYF. The CDR3 nucleotides are TGTGCCATCAGAAGGGGACTAGCGGAGCAAGAGACCCAGTACTTC.

This clone has just a few counts. The gene calls are TRBV19 and TRBJ1-2; a possible D gene is TRBD1 (6 bases). The V end lost 8 bases, the J end lost 6 bases, and 19 bases lay between the germline ends. Germline assignment: CDR1 LNHDA and CDR2 SQIVND (reference sequence). CDR3 length equals 14 residues. The chain's CDR3 is CASGGHREIHGYTF. As DNA, the CDR3 is TGTGCCAGTGGGGGGCACAGGGAGATACATGGCTACACCTTC.